These 3 T cell receptor beta chains share one sample of origin, sequenced in a study of T cells after posttransplantation cyclophosphamide. Generated by immunoSEQ multiplex PCR, the TCRdb table keeps only in-frame clones and is missing some. In the table there are fewer than 60,000 clones, roughly 94% of which are singletons. Material: PBMCs. All receptors derive from a woman aged 30 to 39 in good health and a related stem cell transplant donor.

The gene calls are TRBV5-6 and TRBJ1-2; D call uncertain. In germline, CDR1 is SGHDT, CDR2 YYEEEE. Trimming shortened V by 0 bases and J by 4 bases, and 16 bases separated the two germline ends. The CDR3 is 16 amino acids. The CDR3 sequence is CASSLGQTKTPYGYTF. The CDR3 DNA is TGTGCCAGCAGCTTGGGGCAGACAAAAACGCCCTATGGCTACACCTTC.

The genes are TRBV11-3 and TRBJ1-1; perhaps TRBD1 as D (6 bases). This CDR3 has 14 amino acids. Germline CDR1 reads SGHNT; CDR2 reads YENEEA. V shed 5 bases and J shed 5 bases, with 15 bases lying between them. The CDR3 bases are TGTGCCAGCAGCCCTAGTAACCAGGGGACTGAAGCTTTCTTT. It yields the protein CASSPSNQGTEAFF.

This clone was recorded once. The chain carries TRBV11-2 and TRBJ1-3, with TRBD1 as a possible D gene (5 bases). Trimming stripped 1 base from V and 7 bases from J, with 11 bases between. The length of the CDR3 is 14 residues. Germline CDR1 SGHAT, CDR2 FQNNGV. The CDR3 is CASSLARVKNTIYF. CDR3 nucleotides: TGTGCCAGCAGCTTAGCCAGGGTGAAGAACACCATATATTTT.